This entry is about one T cell receptor (beta chain). Germline CDR1 reads SGHNT; CDR2 reads YENEEA. The V gene lost 4 bases and the J gene lost 5 bases, with 11 bases spanning the gap. The CDR3 spans 13 residues. The data were obtained in a study of blood T cell repertoires in COVID-19. Clones were read by immunoSEQ multiplex PCR, and TCRdb kept only the in-frame ones, dropping some. Among around 190,000 clones listed, just over 85% were seen once. The specimen was peripheral blood. The J gene is TRBJ1-1, the V gene TRBV11-3, with D possibly matching TRBD1 (6 bases). The TCR originated in a man over 45 with active or convalescent COVID-19. CDR3 coding DNA: TGTGCCAGCAGCTCCCAGCAGGGGACTGAAGCTTTCTTT. Protein: CASSSQQGTEAFF.